The 23 T cell receptor beta chains presented below share a single source sample, sequenced in a study of response to subunit inactivated influenza vaccine. Using its own MiXCR run on the RT-PCR reads, TCRdb lists one record per CDR3 protein. The sample yields roughly 460,000 distinct CDR3 sequences, about a tenth seen once. The material sequenced was PBMCs from blood, taken roughly 47 days after vaccination. Every receptor here comes from a man aged 50 to 60 who received an inactivated influenza vaccine.

The gene calls are TRBV12-3 or TRBV12-4 and TRBJ2-5; TRBD2 aligns across 7 bases. There are 15 residues in the CDR3. V lost 3 bases to trimming and J lost 0 bases; unmatched junction nucleotides: 4. As DNA, the CDR3 is TGTGCCAGCAGTTTTTACGGGGGGTACCAAGAGACCCAGTACTTC. It specifies CASSFYGGYQETQYF.

This clonotype was found a few times. The rearrangement joins TRBV7-9 to TRBJ1-5; D is uncertain. V was cut by 1 base and J by 0 bases, with 7 bases left in between. CDR1 is SEHNR, CDR2 FQNEAQ, per germline (reference sequence). CDR3 length: 15 residues. The CDR3 DNA reads TGTGCCAGCAGCTTAGGGTCCTATAGCAATCAGCCCCAGCATTTT. Translation gives CASSLGSYSNQPQHF.

The chain uses TRBV18 and TRBJ1-2; 7 bases match TRBD1. This CDR3 comprises 15 residues. Germline V gene sequence: CDR1 KGHSH, CDR2 LQKENI. Trimming cost V 1 base and J 6 bases; bases outside gene matches: 8. The CDR3 coding sequence is TGTGCCAGCTCACCACTACAGGGGAGGGAGAATGGCTACACCTTC. Its protein is CASSPLQGRENGYTF.

There are many counts of this clonotype. This sequence joins TRBV20-1 and TRBJ2-3; D ambiguous. With 3 bases removed from V and 5 bases from J, the gap between germline ends came to 15 bases. This CDR3 is built from 14 residues. From germline, CDR1 is DFQATT and CDR2 SNEGSKA (reference sequence). CDR3 in amino acids: CSASPAMSEDTQYF. In DNA, the CDR3 is TGCAGTGCTAGTCCAGCGATGTCGGAAGATACGCAGTATTTT.

The V and J genes are TRBV11-2 and TRBJ2-3; 7 positions agree with TRBD1. Trimming took 3 bases from V and 2 from J; bases not matched to a gene: 5. Germline loops: CDR1 SGHAT, CDR2 FQNNGV. The CDR3 runs to 15 residues. CDR3 nucleotides: TGTGCCAGCAGCTTCTGGACAGGTTACACAGATACGCAGTATTTT. Translation: CASSFWTGYTDTQYF.

This clonotype was seen a few times. V and J are TRBV7-9 and TRBJ2-1, with D hard to call. V shed 7 bases and J shed 9 bases, with 19 bases lying between them. Germline-derived CDR1 and CDR2 are SEHNR and FQNEAQ (reference sequence). This CDR3 is 14 amino acids long. CDR3 amino acids: CASTPELVGGEQFF. The CDR3 bases are TGTGCCAGCACCCCGGAGCTAGTGGGTGGTGAGCAGTTCTTC. The whole variable domain, filled in from reference TRBV7-9 and TRBJ2-1, reads DTGVSQNPRHKITKRGQNVTFRCDPISEHNRLYWYRQTLGQGPEFLTYFQNEAQLEKSRLLSDRFSAERPKGSFSTLEIQRTEQGDSAMYLCASTPELVGGEQFFGPGTRLTVL.

This clonotype came up many times. J is TRBJ2-7 and V is TRBV5-1; a weak D match, TRBD2 (5 bases). Trimming shortened V by 0 bases and J by 6 bases, and 16 bases separated the two germline ends. The V gene's germline CDR1 is SGHRS and CDR2 YFSETQ. There are 15 residues in the CDR3. The CDR3 nucleotides read TGCGCCAGCAGCTTGGAGGAGAGGGTGGGAGCCGAGCAGTACTTC. Its protein is CASSLEERVGAEQYF.

The rearrangement links TRBV27 to TRBJ2-6, with D possibly matching TRBD2 (6 bases). This CDR3 spans 15 amino acids. In germline, CDR1 is MNHEY, CDR2 SMNVEV (reference sequence). V was pared by 6 bases and J by 2 bases, with 11 bases between. CDR3 amino acids: CASSAGRAGANVLTF. In DNA form, the CDR3 reads TGTGCCAGCAGCGCGGGACGCGCTGGGGCCAACGTCCTGACTTTC.

This clonotype was observed at least ten times. The V and J genes are TRBV24-1 and TRBJ2-1; 7 positions match TRBD1. The germline gives CDR1 KGHDR, CDR2 SFDVKD. The CDR3 is 16 amino acids. V dropped 3 bases and J dropped 3; count of bases not matched to a gene: 7. The CDR3 spells CATSDVGTENYNEQFF. The CDR3 coding sequence is TGTGCCACCAGTGATGTCGGGACAGAGAACTACAATGAGCAGTTCTTC.

This clonotype was counted ten times or more. The chain uses TRBV7-8 and TRBJ2-7; D not resolved. The germline gives CDR1 SGHVS, CDR2 FQNEAQ. The CDR3 is 14 amino acids. V was shortened by 3 bases and J by 2 bases, with 11 bases between the two germline ends. The CDR3 sequence: CASSFSGGAYEQYF. The CDR3 DNA follows: TGTGCCAGCAGCTTTTCCGGCGGAGCCTACGAGCAGTACTTC.

Ten or more counts support this clonotype. The V and J genes are TRBV5-1 and TRBJ2-7; D is uncertain. The germline gives CDR1 SGHRS, CDR2 YFSETQ. This CDR3 has 13 amino acids. V lost 0 bases to trimming and J lost 6 bases, with 10 bases between them. CDR3 region: CASSLASPSEQYF. CDR3 sequence (DNA): TGCGCCAGCAGCTTGGCCAGCCCCTCCGAGCAGTACTTC.

This clonotype came up a few times. The rearrangement joins TRBV12-3 or TRBV12-4 to TRBJ1-4, with 10 bases identical to TRBD1. The CDR3 contains 14 residues. Trimming took 6 bases from V and 8 from J; bases not matched to a gene: 6. CDR3: CASSTGTGVEKLFF. The CDR3 region has the DNA TGTGCCAGCAGCACCGGGACAGGGGTCGAAAAACTGTTTTTT.

This clonotype was detected many times. The V call is TRBV6-1, the J call TRBJ2-3, with D tentatively TRBD2 (6 bases). Trimming left V 5 bases short and J 0 bases short, with 12 bases between. CDR3 length equals 15 residues. Germline V gives CDR1 MNHNS, CDR2 SASEGT. CDR3 in DNA: TGTGCCAGCAGTCCTCGCGGGGCCAGCACAGATACGCAGTATTTT. Amino acids: CASSPRGASTDTQYF.

The chain joins TRBV4-1 to TRBJ2-1; D is perhaps TRBD2 (6 bases). This CDR3 is 15 amino acids long. V dropped 1 base and J dropped 8 bases, with 15 bases sitting between them. Per the germline V gene, CDR1 is MGHRA and CDR2 is YSYEKL. The CDR3 DNA sequence: TGCGCCAGCAGCCAAGGTTTGCAGGGAGGCGATGAGCAGTTCTTC. Protein product: CASSQGLQGGDEQFF.

This chain connects TRBV6-5 to TRBJ2-2; TRBD1 might be the D (5 bases). The CDR3 totals 13 residues. V dropped 1 base and J dropped 9 bases, with 9 bases sitting between them. In germline, CDR1 is MNHEY, CDR2 SVGAGI. For the CDR3, the DNA is TGTGCCAGCAGTTACTTCGACAGTAGGGAGCTGTTTTTT. Protein sequence: CASSYFDSRELFF.

The chain employs TRBV6-5 and TRBJ1-2; D remains ambiguous. V was shortened by 4 bases and J by 8 bases, with 17 bases between the two germline ends. This CDR3 has 14 residues. In germline, CDR1 is MNHEY, CDR2 SVGAGI. The CDR3 sequence is CASSSRWRTSGYTF. The CDR3, as DNA: TGTGCCAGCAGTTCCCGGTGGAGGACTTCCGGCTACACCTTC.

The rearrangement uses TRBV9 and TRBJ2-3, with 7 bases fitting TRBD2. This CDR3 spans 16 amino acids. Germline V gene data show CDR1 as SGDLS and CDR2 as YYNGEE. Losses at the gene ends were 3 bases for V and 0 bases for J; bases not matched to a gene: 7. This CDR3 reads CASSALPSGSTDTQYF. The CDR3 nucleotides are TGTGCCAGCAGCGCCCTCCCTAGCGGTAGCACAGATACGCAGTATTTT.

The table lists this clonotype with a few counts. The chain employs TRBV24-1 and TRBJ2-1, with D tentatively TRBD2 (6 bases). Germline-derived CDR1 and CDR2 are KGHDR and SFDVKD. The CDR3 is 17 amino acids. V lost 0 bases to trimming and J lost 0 bases, with 11 bases between them. This CDR3 reads CATSDLQGRDSYNEQFF. The CDR3 DNA is TGTGCCACCAGTGATTTGCAAGGGCGGGACTCCTACAATGAGCAGTTCTTC.

This chain joins TRBV20-1 and TRBJ1-5; D not resolved. V lost 6 bases, J lost 1 base, and 16 bases lay in between. Germline assignment: CDR1 DFQATT and CDR2 SNEGSKA (reference sequence). This CDR3 is built from 15 residues. CDR3 nucleotide sequence: TGCAGTGCGTGGCCGGGGTTTAAGAGCAATCAGCCCCAGCATTTT. Its protein product is CSAWPGFKSNQPQHF.

This clonotype was seen ten or more times. V and J are TRBV7-2 and TRBJ2-7; D may be TRBD1 or TRBD2 (5 bases each). Trimming cost V 5 bases and J 0 bases, with 17 bases left between them. The CDR3 covers 16 residues. From germline, CDR1 is SGHTA and CDR2 FQGNSA. DNA for the CDR3: TGTGCCAGCAGCGGGGGAGTTCTACAAAGCTCCTACGAGCAGTACTTC. This sequence encodes CASSGGVLQSSYEQYF. Full variable domain (outside the CDR3, taken from reference TRBV7-2 and TRBJ2-7): GAGVSQSPSNKVTEKGKDVELRCDPISGHTALYWYRQSLGQGLEFLIYFQGNSAPDKSGLPSDRFSAERTGGSVSTLTIQRTQQEDSAVYLCASSGGVLQSSYEQYFGPGTRLTVT.

The chain is built from TRBV5-1 and TRBJ2-7; no clear D gene. CDR3 length equals 14 residues. Germline V gene data show CDR1 as SGHRS and CDR2 as YFSETQ. Trimming pared 0 bases from V and 0 bases from J, leaving 7 bases between. CDR3 nucleotides: TGCGCCAGCAGCTTGGACCAATACTCCTACGAGCAGTACTTC. Translated: CASSLDQYSYEQYF.

This clonotype has just a few counts. The gene calls are TRBV7-6 and TRBJ2-5; 7 positions agree with TRBD1. CDR1 SGHVS and CDR2 FNYEAQ come from the germline V gene. Trimming at V came to 0 bases and at J to 5 bases, leaving 9 bases not matched to a gene. The length of the CDR3 is 16 residues. CDR3 sequence (DNA): TGTGCCAGCAGCTTAGCGGCCCGAGGGGGCTTTGAGACCCAGTACTTC. Its translation: CASSLAARGGFETQYF.

This clonotype was detected many times. The rearrangement links TRBV12-3 or TRBV12-4 to TRBJ1-2, with 8 positions matching TRBD1. CDR3 size: 14 residues. V gave up 7 bases and J gave up 3 bases; unmatched junction bases: 7. CDR3 DNA: TGTGCCAGCAATGACAGGGGAGTTGACTATGGCTACACCTTC. Translated, it gives CASNDRGVDYGYTF.